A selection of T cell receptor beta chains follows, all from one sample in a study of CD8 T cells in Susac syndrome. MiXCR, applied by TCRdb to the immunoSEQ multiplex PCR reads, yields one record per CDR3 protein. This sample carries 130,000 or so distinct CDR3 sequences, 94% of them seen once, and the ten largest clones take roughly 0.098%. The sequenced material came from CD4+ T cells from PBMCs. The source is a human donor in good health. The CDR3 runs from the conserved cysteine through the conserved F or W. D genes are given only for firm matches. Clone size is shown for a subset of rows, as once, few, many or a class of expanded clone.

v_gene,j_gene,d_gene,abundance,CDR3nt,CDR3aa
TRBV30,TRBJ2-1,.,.,TGTGCCTGGAGTACCGGGACTCGCGTCAATGAGCAGTTCTTC,CAWSTGTRVNEQFF
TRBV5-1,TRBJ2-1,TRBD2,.,TGCGCCAGCAGTCCCGCGGGACTAGCGGGTTCCAATGAGCAGTTCTTC,CASSPAGLAGSNEQFF
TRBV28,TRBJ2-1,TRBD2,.,TGTGCCAGCAGTCATCTAACTAGCGGGATCACCTTTGAGCAGTTCTTC,CASSHLTSGITFEQFF
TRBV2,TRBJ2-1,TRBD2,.,TGTGCCAGTCGGGGGGGGACAAGGGCGGCATTCGGGGAGCAGTTCTTC,CASRGGTRAAFGEQFF
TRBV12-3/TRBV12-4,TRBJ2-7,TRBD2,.,TGTGCCAGCACCGGGACTAGCGGATCCTACGAGCAGTACTTC,CASTGTSGSYEQYF
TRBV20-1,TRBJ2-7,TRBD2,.,TGCAGTGCGCCGGGACTAGCGGGATTTGGGGTTGGGGTGCCGCAATACGAGCAGTACTTC,CSAPGLAGFGVGVPQYEQYF
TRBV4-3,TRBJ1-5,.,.,TGCGCCAGCAGCCAAGATTGGCACGCCAATCAGCCCCAGCATTTT,CASSQDWHANQPQHF
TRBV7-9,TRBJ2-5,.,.,TGTGCCAGCAGCTTAGGACGGGCGAACCTCGGGTACCAAGAGACCCAGTACTTC,CASSLGRANLGYQETQYF
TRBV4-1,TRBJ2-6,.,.,TGCGCCAGCAGCCAAGATCCCGGGGCCGGGGCCAACGTCCTGACTTTC,CASSQDPGAGANVLTF
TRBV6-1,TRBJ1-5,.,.,TGTGCCAGCACTATGGACAAGGACTCTTTAGACAATCAGCCCCAGCATTTT,CASTMDKDSLDNQPQHF
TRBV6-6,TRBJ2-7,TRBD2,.,TGTGCCAGCAGTTACGGTATAAGAAGCGGGAGTAAAGAGCAGTACTTC,CASSYGIRSGSKEQYF
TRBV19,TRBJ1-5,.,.,TGTGCCAGTAGTAGGCTGGGGGGCAATCAGCCCCAGCACTTT,CASSRLGGNQPQHF
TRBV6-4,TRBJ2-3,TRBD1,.,TGTGCCGGACGAACAGGGGCCGCCGGAGATACGCAGTATTTT,CAGRTGAAGDTQYF
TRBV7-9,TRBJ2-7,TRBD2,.,TGTGCCAGCAGCTTAGTACTAGCGGGAATCTACGAGCAGTACTTC,CASSLVLAGIYEQYF
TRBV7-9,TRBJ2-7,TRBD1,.,TGTGCCAGCAGCCCTCCCTCATTGACAGGGGACGAGCAGTACTTC,CASSPPSLTGDEQYF
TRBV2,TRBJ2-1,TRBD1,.,TGTGCCAGCAAGGGACAGCCAGTGGTTGAGCAGTTCTTC,CASKGQPVVEQFF
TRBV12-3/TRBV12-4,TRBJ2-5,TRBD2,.,TGTGCCAGCAGTTTAGAACTAGCGGGGACCCAAGAGACCCAGTACTTC,CASSLELAGTQETQYF
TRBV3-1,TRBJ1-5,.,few,TGTGCCAGCAGCCCAGGGTACAATCAGCCCCAGCATTTT,CASSPGYNQPQHF
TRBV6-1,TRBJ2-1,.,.,TGTGCCAGCAGTGAAAAGAGCTCCTACAATGAGCAGTTCTTC,CASSEKSSYNEQFF
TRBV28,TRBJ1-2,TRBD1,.,TGTGCCAGCACCATAGACAGGGGTGGTAGCTATGGCTACACCTTC,CASTIDRGGSYGYTF
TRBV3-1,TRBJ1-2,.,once,TGTGCCAGCGGAGCAAAAGACTTTGGCTACACCTTC,CASGAKDFGYTF
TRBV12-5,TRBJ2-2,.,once,TGTGCTAGTGGCGGGGTGGGGTACACCGGGGAGCTGTTTTTT,CASGGVGYTGELFF
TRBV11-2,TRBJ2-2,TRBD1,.,TGTGCCAGCAGCCCGGGGACAGCGGCGGCCGGGGAGCTGTTTTTT,CASSPGTAAAGELFF
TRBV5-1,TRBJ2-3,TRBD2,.,TGCGCCAGCAGCCTATTAGCGGGGCGCACAGATACGCAGTATTTT,CASSLLAGRTDTQYF
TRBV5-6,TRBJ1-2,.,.,TGTGCCAGCAGCGTCAGGGGTAACTATGGCTACACCTTC,CASSVRGNYGYTF
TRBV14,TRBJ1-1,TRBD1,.,TGTGCCAGCAGCCAAGGGACAGGGGGTCTCGCTTTCTTT,CASSQGTGGLAFF
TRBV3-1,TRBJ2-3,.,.,TGTGCCAGCAGCCAAGACGGTACGGAATCGGATACGCAGTATTTT,CASSQDGTESDTQYF
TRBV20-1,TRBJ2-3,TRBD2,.,TGCAGTGCTAGAGATCACCTAGCGGGAGGCCCTGAAGATACGCAGTATTTT,CSARDHLAGGPEDTQYF
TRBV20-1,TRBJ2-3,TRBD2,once,TGCAGTGCTAAAGCGGGAGGGGCGACAGATACGCAGTATTTT,CSAKAGGATDTQYF
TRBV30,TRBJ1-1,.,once,TGTGCCCACCGGACGGCGGGGAACACTGAAGCTTTCTTT,CAHRTAGNTEAFF
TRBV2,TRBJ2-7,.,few,TGTGCCAGCACAGGGGCCTTATCTGGTGGCGAGCAGTACTTC,CASTGALSGGEQYF
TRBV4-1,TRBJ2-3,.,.,TGCGCCAGCAGCCAAGGGGCGGGCGGTACTAGCACAGATACGCAGTATTTT,CASSQGAGGTSTDTQYF
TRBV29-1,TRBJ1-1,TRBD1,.,TGCAGCGTTGTCTCGACAGGGTTTGGTGAAGCTTTCTTT,CSVVSTGFGEAFF
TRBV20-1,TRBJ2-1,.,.,TGCAGTGCTAGAGGCGGGAACCCCTACAATGAGCAGTTCTTC,CSARGGNPYNEQFF
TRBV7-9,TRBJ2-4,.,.,TGTGCCAGCAGCTTAGTTTTCCAGGGTCGCGGCAAAAACATTCAGTACTTC,CASSLVFQGRGKNIQYF
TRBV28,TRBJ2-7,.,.,TGTGCCAGCAGTTTTATGATCAGCCATGGGGGTGGCATCGGGGAGCAGTACTTC,CASSFMISHGGGIGEQYF
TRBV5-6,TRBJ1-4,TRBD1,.,TGTGCCAGCAGCTTTCTGACAGGGGAACGCGAAAAACTGTTTTTT,CASSFLTGEREKLFF
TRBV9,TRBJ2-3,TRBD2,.,TGTGCCAGCAGCGTGAGCGGGAGGGGCGATACGCAGTATTTT,CASSVSGRGDTQYF
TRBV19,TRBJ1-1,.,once,TGTGCCAGTAGCCTTTTCTGGGGGGGCACTGAAGCTTTCTTT,CASSLFWGGTEAFF
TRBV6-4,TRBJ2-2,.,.,TGTGCCAGCAGTGCCGGATTGACCGGGGAGCTGTTTTTT,CASSAGLTGELFF
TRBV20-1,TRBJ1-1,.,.,TGCAGTGCTATGACACCACCCACTGAAGCTTTCTTT,CSAMTPPTEAFF
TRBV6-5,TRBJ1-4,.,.,TGTGCCAGCAGTTACCTGCAGGGTAACAAACTGTTTTTT,CASSYLQGNKLFF